A selection of T cell receptor beta chains follows, all from one sample in a study of blood T cell repertoires in COVID-19. Assay used: immunoSEQ multiplex PCR; TCRdb lists only in-frame clones, some missing. The sample lists about 150,000 clones, 75% to 90% occurring once. The sample taken for sequencing was peripheral blood. The receptor source for this set is a man aged 70 or older with acute or convalescent COVID-19. Each CDR3 is given with its conserved first and last residue. Each record gives: D gene, clone size, V gene, J gene, CDR3 DNA, CDR3 protein. D genes are given only for firm matches. Not every row has a clone size; where given, it reads once, few, many or a size class.

d_call: TRBD1
clone_size: .
v_call: TRBV11-2
j_call: TRBJ1-3
cdr3_nt: TGTGCCAGCAGCACAGGGGTCTCTGGAAACACCATATATTTT
cdr3_aa: CASSTGVSGNTIYF

d_call: TRBD2
clone_size: .
v_call: TRBV5-1
j_call: TRBJ2-1
cdr3_nt: TGCGCCAGCAGCTTGGAGGCGGGGGGGCCCCGAGGCAATGAGCAGTTCTTC
cdr3_aa: CASSLEAGGPRGNEQFF

d_call: TRBD1
clone_size: .
v_call: TRBV5-1
j_call: TRBJ1-5
cdr3_nt: TGCGCCAGCAGCTCGGGGACAGGGAATCAGCCCCAGCATTTT
cdr3_aa: CASSSGTGNQPQHF

d_call: .
clone_size: once
v_call: TRBV7-8
j_call: TRBJ1-1
cdr3_nt: TGTGCCAGCAGCTTAATCCGGGGCACTGAAGCTTTCTTT
cdr3_aa: CASSLIRGTEAFF

d_call: TRBD1
clone_size: .
v_call: TRBV6-5
j_call: TRBJ1-2
cdr3_nt: TGTGCCAGCAACCCCTCGGGACAGGGAAACTATGGCTACACCTTC
cdr3_aa: CASNPSGQGNYGYTF

d_call: .
clone_size: once
v_call: TRBV28
j_call: TRBJ1-1
cdr3_nt: TGTGCCAGCAGTTTACGTGGGGGGGTCGGGTCTGAAGCTTTCTTT
cdr3_aa: CASSLRGGVGSEAFF

d_call: .
clone_size: .
v_call: TRBV7-8
j_call: TRBJ1-6
cdr3_nt: TGTGCCAGCAGCTTAGTACAGGGTAATTCACCCCTCCACTTT
cdr3_aa: CASSLVQGNSPLHF

d_call: .
clone_size: .
v_call: TRBV10-1
j_call: TRBJ2-4
cdr3_nt: TGCGCCAGCAGTGAGCCTACTCAGACAGGTGCTCTAGCCAAAAACATTCAGTACTTC
cdr3_aa: CASSEPTQTGALAKNIQYF

d_call: .
clone_size: .
v_call: TRBV19
j_call: TRBJ2-5
cdr3_nt: TGTGCCAGTCGGAGGAAAGCATCCCCGGGAGTTGGAGAGACCCAGTACTTC
cdr3_aa: CASRRKASPGVGETQYF

d_call: TRBD2
clone_size: .
v_call: TRBV5-6
j_call: TRBJ2-3
cdr3_nt: TGTGCCAGCAGTGAACGGGTAGGACTAGCGGGATCCCCAGATACGCAGTATTTT
cdr3_aa: CASSERVGLAGSPDTQYF

d_call: .
clone_size: .
v_call: TRBV7-2
j_call: TRBJ2-5
cdr3_nt: TGTGCCAGCAGGGGTCAGGGTTGGCAAGAGACCCAGTACTTC
cdr3_aa: CASRGQGWQETQYF

d_call: .
clone_size: .
v_call: TRBV28
j_call: TRBJ2-5
cdr3_nt: TGTGCCAGCAGGCGACTAGTAGGAGAGACCCAGTACTTC
cdr3_aa: CASRRLVGETQYF

d_call: TRBD1
clone_size: .
v_call: TRBV10-3
j_call: TRBJ2-3
cdr3_nt: TGTGCCATCAGTGACCCTCGCCTCCGGACAGGCCTCACAGATACGCAGTATTTT
cdr3_aa: CAISDPRLRTGLTDTQYF

d_call: .
clone_size: .
v_call: TRBV3-1/TRBV3-2
j_call: TRBJ2-2
cdr3_nt: TGTGCCAGCAGCCAAGGACAGTCAACCGGGGAGCTGTTTTTT
cdr3_aa: CASSQGQSTGELFF

d_call: TRBD1
clone_size: .
v_call: TRBV6-1
j_call: TRBJ1-4
cdr3_nt: TGTGCCAGCAGTGAAGCTTGGGGACAGGGAAATGAAAAACTGTTTTTT
cdr3_aa: CASSEAWGQGNEKLFF

d_call: .
clone_size: .
v_call: TRBV19
j_call: TRBJ2-2
cdr3_nt: TGTGCCAGTACTAGGCGCACCGGGGAGCTGTTTTTT
cdr3_aa: CASTRRTGELFF

d_call: .
clone_size: .
v_call: TRBV27
j_call: TRBJ2-7
cdr3_nt: TGTGCCAGCAGTTTCAAAGGGGCCTCCTACGAGCAGTACTTC
cdr3_aa: CASSFKGASYEQYF

d_call: TRBD1
clone_size: .
v_call: TRBV3-1/TRBV3-2
j_call: TRBJ1-6
cdr3_nt: TGTGCCAGCAGCCGAACCCGGGACAGGGGATCACCCCTCCACTTT
cdr3_aa: CASSRTRDRGSPLHF

d_call: TRBD2
clone_size: .
v_call: TRBV4-2
j_call: TRBJ2-1
cdr3_nt: TGTGCCAGCAGCCCCCAGACTAGCGGGATAGAGGAGCAGTTCTTC
cdr3_aa: CASSPQTSGIEEQFF

d_call: TRBD1
clone_size: .
v_call: TRBV19
j_call: TRBJ2-7
cdr3_nt: TGTGCCAGTAGTATCACCGGGACAGGGGGTAACGAGCAGTACTTC
cdr3_aa: CASSITGTGGNEQYF

d_call: .
clone_size: .
v_call: TRBV30
j_call: TRBJ2-7
cdr3_nt: TGTGCCTGGAGTGTCGACATCGGATACGAGCAGTACTTC
cdr3_aa: CAWSVDIGYEQYF

d_call: TRBD1
clone_size: .
v_call: TRBV29-1
j_call: TRBJ2-7
cdr3_nt: TGCAGCGTTGCGGCAGGGGGCGAGCAGTACTTC
cdr3_aa: CSVAAGGEQYF

d_call: TRBD1
clone_size: .
v_call: TRBV25-1
j_call: TRBJ1-6
cdr3_nt: TGTGCCAGCACCGACAGGGCACGTAATTCACCCCTCCACTTT
cdr3_aa: CASTDRARNSPLHF

d_call: TRBD1
clone_size: .
v_call: TRBV6-5
j_call: TRBJ1-2
cdr3_nt: TGTGCCAGCAGTTACCTCGGACAGGGGGACGGCTACACCTTC
cdr3_aa: CASSYLGQGDGYTF

d_call: TRBD1
clone_size: .
v_call: TRBV5-6
j_call: TRBJ2-3
cdr3_nt: TGTGCCAGCAGCGCAAGGGACAGGGGTTTAGCGTTCCGCACAGATACGCAGTATTTT
cdr3_aa: CASSARDRGLAFRTDTQYF

d_call: TRBD1
clone_size: .
v_call: TRBV24-1
j_call: TRBJ2-2
cdr3_nt: TGTGCCACCAAGGGGGCGGGTTACACCGGGGAGCTGTTTTTT
cdr3_aa: CATKGAGYTGELFF

d_call: TRBD2
clone_size: .
v_call: TRBV3-1/TRBV3-2
j_call: TRBJ2-7
cdr3_nt: TGTGCCAGCAGCCAAGATCAAGGTCTGGGGAGGGCCACGGTATTCTACGAGCAGTACTTC
cdr3_aa: CASSQDQGLGRATVFYEQYF

d_call: .
clone_size: once
v_call: TRBV28
j_call: TRBJ2-4
cdr3_nt: TGTGCCAGTCACACCCCCGGAGGGAACATTCAGTACTTC
cdr3_aa: CASHTPGGNIQYF

d_call: .
clone_size: .
v_call: TRBV19
j_call: TRBJ2-3
cdr3_nt: TGTGCCAGTAGTAGTCTCGGGAGTGGCACAGATACGCAGTATTTT
cdr3_aa: CASSSLGSGTDTQYF

d_call: TRBD1
clone_size: .
v_call: TRBV7-9
j_call: TRBJ2-4
cdr3_nt: TGTGCCAGCAGTCCGTCCGGGACAGGGGGCGCGAGAGGGGACATTCAGTACTTC
cdr3_aa: CASSPSGTGGARGDIQYF

d_call: TRBD1
clone_size: .
v_call: TRBV6-5
j_call: TRBJ2-5
cdr3_nt: TGTGCCAGCAGCTTAGGGACAGCCTGGGGGACCCAGTACTTC
cdr3_aa: CASSLGTAWGTQYF

d_call: .
clone_size: once
v_call: TRBV19
j_call: TRBJ1-6
cdr3_nt: TGTGCCAGTAACTCTGAGAGCTCCTATAATTCACCCCTCCACTTT
cdr3_aa: CASNSESSYNSPLHF

d_call: TRBD2
clone_size: .
v_call: TRBV5-1
j_call: TRBJ2-3
cdr3_nt: TGCGCCAGCAGCTTGTGGGGGTCCGGGACTAGCGGGGGCGATACGCAGTATTTT
cdr3_aa: CASSLWGSGTSGGDTQYF

d_call: .
clone_size: .
v_call: TRBV4-2
j_call: TRBJ2-5
cdr3_nt: TGTGCCAGCAGCCCGAGGCCCCCCGTTGGTCGGTCGGAGACCCAGTACTTC
cdr3_aa: CASSPRPPVGRSETQYF

d_call: .
clone_size: .
v_call: TRBV11-2
j_call: TRBJ1-5
cdr3_nt: TGTGCCAGCAGCTCTCAGGGGAACAATCAGCCCCAGCATTTT
cdr3_aa: CASSSQGNNQPQHF

d_call: TRBD1
clone_size: few
v_call: TRBV11-2
j_call: TRBJ1-5
cdr3_nt: TGTGCCAGCAGCGCCCGACAGGGTGGAAATCAGCCCCAGCATTTT
cdr3_aa: CASSARQGGNQPQHF

d_call: .
clone_size: few
v_call: TRBV18
j_call: TRBJ1-5
cdr3_nt: TGTGCCAGCTCACCTAGTGCGGGCTCGCGCAATCAGCCCCAGCATTTT
cdr3_aa: CASSPSAGSRNQPQHF

d_call: TRBD1
clone_size: .
v_call: TRBV19
j_call: TRBJ2-7
cdr3_nt: TGTGCCAGTAGTATGTCTGTGGCAGGGGGCCCCTACGAGCAGTACTTC
cdr3_aa: CASSMSVAGGPYEQYF

d_call: TRBD1
clone_size: once
v_call: TRBV6-4
j_call: TRBJ1-2
cdr3_nt: TGTGCCAGCAGTAAACTTCGGACAGGGTTGACCCCCTATGGCTACACCTTC
cdr3_aa: CASSKLRTGLTPYGYTF

d_call: .
clone_size: .
v_call: TRBV3-1/TRBV3-2
j_call: TRBJ2-3
cdr3_nt: TGTGCCAGCAGCCAAGGCCCGCAGGGGAGTGGTATAGATACGCAGTATTTT
cdr3_aa: CASSQGPQGSGIDTQYF

d_call: TRBD1
clone_size: once
v_call: TRBV7-9
j_call: TRBJ1-1
cdr3_nt: TGTGCCAGCACCCAGGGGGCGAACACTGAAGCTTTCTTT
cdr3_aa: CASTQGANTEAFF

d_call: TRBD1
clone_size: .
v_call: TRBV6-5
j_call: TRBJ1-2
cdr3_nt: TGTGCCAGCAACCGACAGGGGCCCCCTGTTCGTGGCTACACCTTC
cdr3_aa: CASNRQGPPVRGYTF

d_call: TRBD1
clone_size: .
v_call: TRBV18
j_call: TRBJ1-3
cdr3_nt: TGTGCCAGCTCACCCCGAGGACAGGCGGAGGGAAACACCATATATTTT
cdr3_aa: CASSPRGQAEGNTIYF

d_call: TRBD1
clone_size: .
v_call: TRBV7-2
j_call: TRBJ2-7
cdr3_nt: TGTGCCAGCAGCTTGATAAGGGGACAGGGAGGTTCCTACGAGCAGTACTTC
cdr3_aa: CASSLIRGQGGSYEQYF

d_call: TRBD2
clone_size: .
v_call: TRBV2
j_call: TRBJ2-1
cdr3_nt: TGTGCCAGCAGGGGCGGGACTAGCGGTTATAATGAGCAGTTCTTC
cdr3_aa: CASRGGTSGYNEQFF

d_call: TRBD1
clone_size: .
v_call: TRBV24-1
j_call: TRBJ2-2
cdr3_nt: TGTGCCACCAGCCCCCGGGACAGGGGGCTCACCGGGGAGCTGTTTTTT
cdr3_aa: CATSPRDRGLTGELFF